The 9 T cell receptor beta chains below come from one sample, sequenced in a study of T-cell reconstitution after alpha-beta-depleted transplantation in children. The library targeted TCRbeta and was prepared with unique molecular identifiers. MiXCR, applied by TCRdb to the PCR reads, yields one record per CDR3 protein. The sample consists of around 600,000 distinct CDR3 sequences, roughly a tenth of them appearing once. Sample: PBMCs from the stem cell graft donor, taken from the stem cell graft. The receptor source for this set is a human donor who donated a stem cell graft to a child with acute myeloid leukemia.

This clonotype was found a few times. The chain has TRBV2 and TRBJ2-1; D may be TRBD1 (6 bases). CDR1 SNHLY and CDR2 FYNNEI come from the germline V gene. There are 14 residues in the CDR3. Trimming shortened V by 8 bases and J by 4 bases, and 15 bases separated the two germline ends. The CDR3 DNA sequence: TGTGCCAGCCTATGGGGGCGGACTTACAATGAGCAGTTCTTC. Amino acids: CASLWGRTYNEQFF.

This clonotype showed up many times. The V and J genes are TRBV10-3 and TRBJ2-1, with D maybe TRBD1 (6 bases). The V and J ends lost 2 bases and 6 bases respectively, with 17 bases between them. The CDR3 extends over 16 amino acids. Germline V gives CDR1 ENHRY, CDR2 SYGVKD. CDR3 residues: CAISEPAQEQGNEQFF. CDR3 nucleotides: TGTGCCATCAGTGAGCCCGCGCAGGAACAGGGCAATGAGCAGTTCTTC.

This CDR3 is CATQGAGDQPQHF. The CDR3 coding sequence is TGTGCCACGCAGGGGGCAGGAGATCAGCCCCAGCATTTT. The chain has TRBV10-3 and TRBJ1-5; the match to TRBD1 covers 8 bases. CDR3 size: 13 residues. Germline values: CDR1 ENHRY, CDR2 SYGVKD. After removal of 10 bases from V and 5 bases from J, the junction contained 7 bases not matched to a gene.

This clonotype appeared many times. This rearrangement joins TRBV6-2 or TRBV6-3 to TRBJ2-1; 10 bases are a match to TRBD2. With 10 bases clipped from V and 6 bases from J, the junction kept 15 bases outside the gene matches. This CDR3 is built from 16 residues. CDR1 is MNHEY and CDR2 is SVGEGT in the germline V gene. This chain's CDR3 is CAISALPGLAPNEQFF. The CDR3 DNA reads as TGTGCCATTTCCGCCCTTCCGGGACTAGCGCCCAATGAGCAGTTCTTC.

The chain recombines TRBV7-2 with TRBJ2-7, with D perhaps given as TRBD1 or TRBD2 (6 bases each). Trimming stripped 1 base from V and 2 bases from J, with 12 bases between. CDR1 is SGHTA, CDR2 FQGNSA, per germline. The CDR3 covers 15 residues. This chain's CDR3 is CASSLEKGGTYEQYF. The CDR3 DNA reads as TGTGCCAGCAGCTTAGAGAAGGGGGGCACCTACGAGCAGTACTTC.

The gene calls are TRBV20-1 and TRBJ2-3, with 7 bases lining up with TRBD2. The CDR3 is 13 residues long. V shed 1 base and J 6 bases; nucleotides not matched to a gene: 4. Germline V gives CDR1 DFQATT, CDR2 SNEGSKA (reference sequence). This CDR3 is CSARVLAVDTQYF. In nucleotides, the CDR3 is TGCAGTGCTAGAGTGCTAGCGGTCGATACGCAGTATTTT.

Only a few counts were recorded for this clonotype. The chain joins TRBV11-1 to TRBJ1-1, with 9 bases aligning to TRBD1. From germline, CDR1 is SGHAT and CDR2 FQDESV (reference sequence). The junction had 13 bases not matched to a gene; V was cut back by 5 bases and J by 0 bases. CDR3 length: 18 amino acids. The CDR3 reads CASSTNRGQIIVNTEAFF. As DNA, the CDR3 is TGTGCCAGCAGCACAAACAGGGGGCAGATTATAGTGAACACTGAAGCTTTCTTT.

The rearrangement joins TRBV12-3 or TRBV12-4 to TRBJ2-1; 11 bases match TRBD2. There are 12 residues in the CDR3. V shed 7 bases, J shed 10 bases, and the junction held 3 bases outside the gene matches. The CDR3 sequence: CASTTSGSEQFF. In DNA form, the CDR3 reads TGTGCCAGCACCACTAGCGGGAGCGAGCAGTTCTTC.

This clonotype was counted a few times. The chain carries TRBV4-1 and TRBJ2-2; TRBD1 matches at 8 bases. Germline CDR1 is MGHRA and CDR2 is YSYEKL. V lost 10 bases to trimming and J lost 6 bases; unmatched junction nucleotides: 13. The CDR3 consists of 15 residues. CDR3 loop: CATQPDREASGELFF. The CDR3, as DNA: TGCGCCACCCAACCGGACAGGGAAGCGTCCGGGGAGCTGTTTTTT.